This TCR beta chain came from a study of blood T cell repertoires in COVID-19. Study-level information: COVID-19 samples from acute and convalescent phases originated in the United States, Italy and Spain.

With 3 bases removed from V and 7 bases from J, the gap between germline ends came to 12 bases. The CDR3 loop spans 13 amino acids. Sequenced by immunoSEQ multiplex PCR; TCRdb stores in-frame clones only, minus some. The sample shows 88,000 or so clones, 65% to 90% of them seen only once. The TCR sequence derives from a man between 60 and 75 years old with acute or convalescent COVID-19. The genes are TRBV12-3 or TRBV12-4 and TRBJ1-2, with D uncertain. Sequencing was carried out using peripheral blood. CDR3 amino acids: CASSFRAEGGYTF. The CDR3 bases are TGTGCCAGCAGTTTCCGGGCGGAGGGTGGCTACACCTTC.